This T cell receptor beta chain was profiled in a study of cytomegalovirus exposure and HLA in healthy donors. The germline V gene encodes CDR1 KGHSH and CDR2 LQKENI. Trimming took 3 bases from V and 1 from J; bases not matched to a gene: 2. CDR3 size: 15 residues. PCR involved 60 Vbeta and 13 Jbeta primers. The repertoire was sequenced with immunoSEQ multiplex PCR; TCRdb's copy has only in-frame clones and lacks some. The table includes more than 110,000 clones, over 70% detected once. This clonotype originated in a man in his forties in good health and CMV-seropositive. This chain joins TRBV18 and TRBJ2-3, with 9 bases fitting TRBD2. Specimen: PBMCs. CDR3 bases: TGTGCCAGCTCACCTGTAGCGGGAGGCACAGATACGCAGTATTTT. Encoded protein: CASSPVAGGTDTQYF.